These 27 T cell receptor beta chains originate from one sample sequenced in a study of OX40 agonist ivuxolimab in advanced cancers. TCRdb keeps only in-frame clones here, not all; method: immunoSEQ multiplex PCR. The data show tens of thousands of clones, around four fifths seen once. Here the sequenced sample was CD4+ or CD8+ T cells sorted from blood, taken in a trial of the OX40 agonist ivuxolimab. The receptors derive from an adult with an advanced solid tumor such as melanoma, head and neck, liver or kidney cancer.

The rearrangement joins TRBV28 to TRBJ2-3; D call uncertain. The germline CDR1 and CDR2 sequences are MDHEN and SYDVKM. This CDR3 is built from 13 residues. Trimming shortened V by 10 bases and J by 5 bases, and 16 bases separated the two germline ends. This CDR3 is CATTYASGDTQYF. CDR3 in DNA: TGTGCCACCACTTACGCGTCGGGAGATACGCAGTATTTT.

This rearrangement joins TRBV9 to TRBJ2-1; no clear D gene. Germline loops: CDR1 SGDLS, CDR2 YYNGEE. The length of the CDR3 is 15 residues. Trimming pared 4 bases from V and 5 bases from J, leaving 16 bases between. For the CDR3, the DNA is TGTGCCAGCAGCACCTCCGCGGTGTTTAACAATGAGCAGTTCTTC. Encoded protein: CASSTSAVFNNEQFF.

V is TRBV5-4 and J is TRBJ1-2; D may be TRBD1 (6 bases). CDR1 and CDR2 from the germline V gene are SGHNT and YYREEE (reference sequence). V lost 4 bases, J lost 4 bases, and 11 bases lay in between. CDR3 length: 13 residues. The CDR3 sequence is CASSRDTSYGYTF. The CDR3 DNA is TGTGCCAGCAGCCGGGACACTTCCTATGGCTACACCTTC.

This clone came up once. This rearrangement joins TRBV5-1 to TRBJ2-3; perhaps TRBD1 as D (5 bases). The V end was cut by 4 bases, the J end by 0 bases, with 12 bases between. Germline CDR1 SGHRS, CDR2 YFSETQ. CDR3 length equals 15 residues. The DNA of the CDR3 is TGCGCCAGCAGCGTTGGGGCCACAAGCACAGATACGCAGTATTTT. This encodes CASSVGATSTDTQYF.

The CDR3 DNA reads as TGCGCCAGCAGCCGCACAGGGAATGGCAATCAGCCCCAGCATTTT. It yields the protein CASSRTGNGNQPQHF. This rearrangement joins TRBV4-1 to TRBJ1-5; possibly TRBD1 for D (6 bases). V was clipped by 4 bases and J by 2 bases, with 12 bases between them. This CDR3 has 15 amino acids. Germline V gene sequence: CDR1 MGHRA, CDR2 YSYEKL.

As DNA, the CDR3 is TGTGCCAGCAGCTTGGAAGGTGGGGCTAGCGGGACCCCGGTCAATGAGCAGTTCTTC. Amino acid sequence: CASSLEGGASGTPVNEQFF. The gene calls are TRBV5-4 and TRBJ2-1; 9 bases match TRBD2. This CDR3 is 19 amino acids long. Per the germline V gene, CDR1 is SGHNT and CDR2 is YYREEE (reference sequence). Trimming took 0 bases from V and 6 from J; bases not matched to a gene: 16.

The V call is TRBV19, the J call TRBJ1-5, with D uncertain. The CDR3 contains 13 residues. Trimming shortened V by 4 bases and J by 3 bases, and 7 bases separated the two germline ends. In germline, CDR1 is LNHDA, CDR2 SQIVND (reference sequence). In DNA form, the CDR3 reads TGTGCCAGTAGTAGGGGTTACAATCAGCCCCAGCATTTT. It yields the protein CASSRGYNQPQHF.

The rearrangement uses TRBV6-1 and TRBJ2-2; 7 bases line up with TRBD2. Germline values: CDR1 MNHNS, CDR2 SASEGT. The CDR3 contains 15 residues. The J segment lost 4 bases and the V segment lost 5 bases, leaving 7 bases of the junction unmatched. The CDR3 is CASSLREGGTGELFF. Here the CDR3 DNA reads TGTGCCAGCAGTTTAAGGGAGGGAGGCACCGGGGAGCTGTTTTTT.

V gene TRBV6-5 combines with J gene TRBJ1-2, with 7 bases lining up with TRBD1. The germline gives CDR1 MNHEY, CDR2 SVGAGI. The CDR3 length is 14 residues. V lost 4 bases, J lost 8 bases, and 10 bases stayed unmatched. CDR3 sequence (DNA): TGTGCCAGCAGTTCACCGACAGGGAGTCGCGGCTACACCTTC. This codes for CASSSPTGSRGYTF.

The V gene is TRBV19, the J gene TRBJ1-1, with TRBD1 identical over 7 bases. Trimming cost V 6 bases and J 0 bases; bases outside gene matches: 7. The CDR3 has 15 residues. In germline, CDR1 is LNHDA, CDR2 SQIVND (reference sequence). The CDR3 region is CASSMAGTVNTEAFF. In DNA form, the CDR3 reads TGTGCCAGTAGCATGGCCGGGACAGTGAACACTGAAGCTTTCTTT.

This rearrangement joins TRBV10-2 to TRBJ1-6; the D is unclear. Germline V gene lookup returns CDR1 WSHSY and CDR2 SAAADI. The CDR3 totals 12 residues. V gave up 3 bases and J gave up 7 bases, with 4 bases separating them. Written as DNA, the CDR3 is TGCGCCAGCAGTGACCCCAATTCACCCCTCCACTTT. It translates to CASSDPNSPLHF.

This chain joins TRBV28 and TRBJ1-2, with 9 bases lining up with TRBD1. J was trimmed by 2 bases and V by 6 bases; bases with no gene match: 4. The CDR3 covers 14 residues. Germline CDR1 is MDHEN and CDR2 is SYDVKM. The CDR3 bases are TGTGCCAGCAGGCCACAGGGGGCAAACTATGGCTACACCTTC. It yields the protein CASRPQGANYGYTF.

The rearrangement links TRBV7-6 to TRBJ2-3; 10 bases match TRBD2. The V and J ends lost 5 bases and 3 bases, in that order; junction bases with no gene match: 8. The CDR3 is 16 residues long. Germline V gene data show CDR1 as SGHVS and CDR2 as FNYEAQ. The CDR3 sequence is CASSTLAGGGTDTQYF. The DNA of the CDR3 is TGTGCCAGCAGCACTTTAGCGGGAGGAGGGACAGATACGCAGTATTTT.

The chain is built from TRBV11-3 and TRBJ2-2; 7 nucleotides line up with TRBD2. V trimming: 7 bases; J trimming: 0 bases; junction bases outside the gene matches: 8. The CDR3 runs to 16 residues. Germline lookup yields CDR1 SGHNT and CDR2 YENEEA. DNA of the CDR3: TGTGCCAGCAAAGCCGGGACTAATGCGAACACCGGGGAGCTGTTTTTT. Residues: CASKAGTNANTGELFF.

This rearrangement joins TRBV6-6 to TRBJ1-5; TRBD1 matches 9 bases. Trimming took 6 bases from V and 1 from J; bases not matched to a gene: 4. The germline gives CDR1 MNHNY, CDR2 SVGAGI (reference sequence). This CDR3 is 15 amino acids long. CDR3 region: CASSVTGGSNQPQHF. The CDR3 DNA follows: TGTGCCAGCAGCGTTACAGGGGGCAGCAATCAGCCCCAGCATTTT.

V is TRBV30 and J is TRBJ2-2, with unresolved D. The CDR3 is made up of 16 amino acids. Germline-derived CDR1 and CDR2 are GTSNPN and SVGIG (reference sequence). V lost 2 bases, J lost 6 bases, and 19 bases lay in between. The chain's CDR3 is CAWSLPTADQAGELFF. CDR3 nucleotides: TGTGCCTGGAGTTTACCCACGGCCGACCAGGCCGGGGAGCTGTTTTTT.

This clone was seen a handful of times. The gene calls are TRBV7-9 and TRBJ2-3, with 13 bases lining up with TRBD2. Germline assignment: CDR1 SEHNR and CDR2 FQNEAQ (reference sequence). CDR3 length equals 18 residues. Trimming at V came to 5 bases and at J to 2 bases, leaving 10 bases not matched to a gene. CDR3 nucleotides: TGTGCCAGCAGCAAGGGACTAGCGGGACGACGTAACACAGATACGCAGTATTTT. Residues: CASSKGLAGRRNTDTQYF.

This clone has just one count. This chain links TRBV6-5 with TRBJ1-1, with no clear D. Trimming removed 0 bases at V and 8 bases at J, with 13 bases between. The CDR3 runs to 14 residues. Germline V gives CDR1 MNHEY, CDR2 SVGAGI. The CDR3 nucleotides read TGTGCCAGCAGTTACTCGCCTTGGGCGACAGAAGCTTTCTTT. It is translated as CASSYSPWATEAFF.

The chain is built from TRBV7-3 and TRBJ2-7; 7 positions match TRBD2. Germline CDR1 and CDR2: SGHTA and FQGTGA. CDR3 size: 13 residues. Unmatched junction bases numbered 5, after V lost 5 bases and J lost 4 bases. The CDR3 region has the DNA TGTGCCAGCAGCCCCCGGACTAGTTACGAGCAGTACTTC. It is translated as CASSPRTSYEQYF. Filled out from reference TRBV7-3 and TRBJ2-7, the complete variable domain reads GAGVSQTPSNKVTEKGKYVELRCDPISGHTALYWYRQSLGQGPEFLIYFQGTGAADDSGLPNDRFFAVRPEGSVSTLKIQRTERGDSAVYLCASSPRTSYEQYFGPGTRLTVT.

This clone was counted a few times. The gene calls are TRBV18 and TRBJ1-4, with D possibly TRBD1 on 6 matching bases. The CDR3 is 13 amino acids. V lost 2 bases to trimming and J lost 6 bases, with 7 bases between them. CDR1 and CDR2 (germline): KGHSH, LQKENI. The CDR3 nucleotides are TGTGCCAGCTCACCAGGGGGCGATGAAAAACTGTTTTTT. Amino acids: CASSPGGDEKLFF.

The J gene is TRBJ2-5, the V gene TRBV5-1, with D tentatively TRBD2 (6 bases). The CDR3 runs to 14 residues. The V end was cut by 4 bases, the J end by 2 bases, with 12 bases between. The V gene's germline CDR1 is SGHRS and CDR2 YFSETQ. CDR3 sequence (DNA): TGCGCCAGCAGCCCCGGAGGGATGCAAGAGACCCAGTACTTC. Encoded protein: CASSPGGMQETQYF.

This clone was picked up a small number of times. CDR3 nucleotides: TGTGCCAGTCCCGGGACAGTAGTCTACGAGCAGTACTTC. The encoded protein is CASPGTVVYEQYF. The chain uses TRBV6-4 and TRBJ2-7, with TRBD1 identical over 7 bases. The CDR3 extends over 13 amino acids. Trimming removed 9 bases from V and 3 bases from J; junction bases left unmatched: 8. Per germline, CDR1 MRHNA and CDR2 SNTAGT.

This chain uses TRBV11-2 with TRBJ2-7; possible D gene TRBD2, 6 bases. This CDR3 has 15 residues. CDR1 and CDR2 from the germline V gene are SGHAT and FQNNGV. With 5 bases removed from V and 3 bases from J, the gap between germline ends came to 17 bases. CDR3 region: CASSPRRGLGYEQYF. The CDR3 DNA follows: TGTGCCAGCAGCCCCAGGAGGGGACTGGGCTACGAGCAGTACTTC.

This chain joins TRBV19 and TRBJ2-7, with 8 bases matching TRBD1. The CDR3 totals 13 residues. After removal of 6 bases from V and 7 bases from J, the junction contained 8 bases not matched to a gene. The germline V gene encodes CDR1 LNHDA and CDR2 SQIVND (reference sequence). CDR3 residues: CASSPRTGKEQYF. CDR3 sequence (DNA): TGTGCCAGTAGCCCCCGGACAGGGAAAGAGCAGTACTTC.

V and J are TRBV27 and TRBJ1-6, with 8 bases identical to TRBD1. The CDR3 length is 15 residues. Trimming removed 1 base from V and 5 bases from J; junction bases left unmatched: 1. Germline V lookup: CDR1 MNHEY, CDR2 SMNVEV (reference sequence). The CDR3 bases are TGTGCCAGCAGTTTATACAGGGGGAATAATTCACCCCTCCACTTT. Amino acid sequence: CASSLYRGNNSPLHF.

The chain carries TRBV6-5 and TRBJ2-1, with a possible D match to TRBD2 (6 bases). V shed 5 bases and J shed 5 bases, with 16 bases lying between them. Per the germline V gene, CDR1 is MNHEY and CDR2 is SVGAGI. The length of the CDR3 is 15 residues. CDR3 DNA sequence: TGTGCCAGCAGTCCAGCAGGGCGGGGCCACAATGAGCAGTTCTTC. Residues: CASSPAGRGHNEQFF.

In DNA form, the CDR3 reads TGTGCCAGCAGTGAAAGTGGGCAGACTGAAGCTTTCTTT. Its translation is CASSESGQTEAFF. This rearrangement joins TRBV2 to TRBJ1-1; D call uncertain. This CDR3 comprises 13 residues. Trimming shortened V by 2 bases and J by 5 bases, and 9 bases separated the two germline ends. Germline CDR1 is SNHLY and CDR2 is FYNNEI. Full variable domain (missing parts from reference TRBV2 and TRBJ1-1): EPEVTQTPSHQVTQMGQEVILRCVPISNHLYFYWYRQILGQKVEFLVSFYNNEISEKSEIFDDQFSVERPDGSNFTLKIRSTKLEDSAMYFCASSESGQTEAFFGQGTRLTVV.